This T cell receptor (beta chain) was recovered during a study of blood T cell repertoires in COVID-19. Profiling relied on immunoSEQ multiplex PCR, and the TCRdb table lists in-frame clones only, not all of them. The sample records over 100,000 clones, around 88% being singletons. Trimming removed 6 bases from V and 0 bases from J; junction bases left unmatched: 7. Germline V CDR1 and CDR2: KGHSH, LQKENI. The CDR3 sequence is 15 residues long. This receptor was identified in a human donor with acute or convalescent COVID-19. The donor label of this sample is uncertain. The J gene is TRBJ1-2, the V gene TRBV18, with TRBD1 matching over 7 bases. Source material: peripheral blood. Here the CDR3 DNA reads TGTGCCAGCTCGGTGGGACAGCTAACTAACTATGGCTACACCTTC. This gives the protein CASSVGQLTNYGYTF.